Each of the 29 T cell receptor beta chains below was sequenced from the same sample in a study of early T cells in non-severe SARS-CoV-2 infection. TCRdb itself ran the 5' RACE reads through MiXCR, one entry per CDR3 protein. The sample yields around 26,000 distinct CDR3 sequences, nearly 5% seen once. What was sequenced was whole blood. The origin of the receptors is an adult who was a healthcare worker with PCR-confirmed SARS-CoV-2 infection or an uninfected control (not recorded which).

As to this clonotype: A much larger clone differs by one base, so this may be a read error. V gene TRBV6-1 combines with J gene TRBJ1-1; D is perhaps TRBD1 (5 bases). The ends were cut back, 9 bases at V and 5 bases at J, with 16 bases in the middle. From germline, CDR1 is MNHNS and CDR2 SASEGT. The CDR3 sequence is 13 residues long. CDR3 region: CASHVEGRTEAFF. CDR3 bases: TGTGCCAGTCATGTCGAGGGGAGGACTGAAGCTTTCTTT.

CDR3 protein: CASSLVVTSLYNEQFF. The CDR3, as DNA: TGTGCCAGCAGCTTAGTAGTCACTAGCCTCTACAATGAGCAGTTCTTC. This rearrangement joins TRBV11-2 to TRBJ2-1; weak D call: TRBD2 (6 bases). The CDR3 sequence is 16 residues long. CDR1 SGHAT and CDR2 FQNNGV come from the germline V gene. V was trimmed by 1 base and J by 3 bases, leaving 13 bases between them.

In this sample, this clonotype turned up many times. The gene calls are TRBV5-5 and TRBJ1-1; tentative D call: TRBD1 (5 bases). There are 16 residues in the CDR3. The V gene lost 0 bases and the J gene lost 0 bases, with 12 bases spanning the gap. Germline loops: CDR1 SGHKS, CDR2 YYEKEE (reference sequence). CDR3 sequence: CASSLAFGALNTEAFF. The CDR3 coding sequence is TGTGCCAGCAGCTTGGCTTTCGGGGCCTTGAACACTGAAGCTTTCTTT.

A few counts support this clonotype. The V call is TRBV4-2, the J call TRBJ1-1; 7 bases fit TRBD1. Per germline, CDR1 LGHNA and CDR2 YNFKEQ. The CDR3 is made up of 17 amino acids. With V trimmed by 0 bases and J by 6 bases, 13 bases remained unmatched. The CDR3 nucleotides read TGTGCCAGCAGCCAAGATACGGCAGGGGGTAATTACGCTGAAGCTTTCTTT. As protein: CASSQDTAGGNYAEAFF.

This sequence joins TRBV28 and TRBJ2-2, with TRBD2 matching 9 bases. Germline V gene data show CDR1 as MDHEN and CDR2 as SYDVKM. This CDR3 is built from 14 residues. Trimming at V came to 5 bases and at J to 5 bases, leaving 3 bases not matched to a gene. CDR3 sequence reads: CASSLLAGTGELFF. The CDR3 nucleotides are TGTGCCAGCAGTCTCCTAGCGGGAACCGGGGAGCTGTTTTTT.

In its sample, this clonotype was seen many times. The chain couples TRBV12-3 or TRBV12-4 to TRBJ2-1, with D possibly being TRBD2 (6 bases). Trimming cost V 7 bases and J 8 bases, with 9 bases left between them. The CDR3 runs 11 residues. In DNA, the CDR3 is TGTGCCAGCACCGGGAGCTATGAGCAGTTCTTC. Translated: CASTGSYEQFF.

This clonotype was counted ten times or more. The chain employs TRBV5-1 and TRBJ2-1, with D possibly TRBD1 on 5 matching bases. Trimming pared 0 bases from V and 5 bases from J, leaving 6 bases between. CDR1 is SGHRS, CDR2 YFSETQ, per germline. The CDR3 extends over 13 amino acids. CDR3 nucleotide sequence: TGCGCCAGCAGCTTGGGACAGCACAATGAGCAGTTCTTC. The encoded protein is CASSLGQHNEQFF.

This clonotype was seen only a few times. V and J are TRBV11-2 and TRBJ2-2; 9 bases are shared with TRBD2. Trimming removed 5 bases from V and 3 bases from J; junction bases left unmatched: 7. The CDR3 extends over 16 amino acids. Germline V gives CDR1 SGHAT, CDR2 FQNNGV. The CDR3 here is CASSPGAGGYTGELFF. Here the CDR3 DNA reads TGTGCCAGCAGCCCCGGAGCGGGGGGCTACACCGGGGAGCTGTTTTTT.

The rearrangement links TRBV5-1 to TRBJ1-1; D not certain. The CDR3 has 13 residues. Trimming shortened V by 0 bases and J by 5 bases, and 8 bases separated the two germline ends. The germline CDR1 and CDR2 sequences are SGHRS and YFSETQ. The CDR3, as DNA: TGCGCCAGCAGCTTGGAAGTTTGGACTGAAGCTTTCTTT. Translation: CASSLEVWTEAFF.

This clonotype was picked up a small number of times. This chain links TRBV19 with TRBJ2-5; 8 positions match TRBD2. The CDR3 has 16 residues. In germline, CDR1 is LNHDA, CDR2 SQIVND (reference sequence). With V trimmed by 0 bases and J by 2 bases, 5 bases remained unmatched. CDR3 DNA sequence: TGTGCCAGTAGTATAGATCGGGGGGGCACTCAAGAGACCCAGTACTTC. It yields the protein CASSIDRGGTQETQYF.

The chain has TRBV6-1 and TRBJ1-4; D is uncertain. Germline V gene sequence: CDR1 MNHNS, CDR2 SASEGT. The CDR3 spans 14 residues. V lost 7 bases and J lost 0, with 9 bases in between. CDR3 DNA sequence: TGTGCCAGCATCGGTCGGGCAACTAATGAAAAACTGTTTTTT. Amino acid sequence: CASIGRATNEKLFF.

The table lists this clonotype with many counts. The rearrangement links TRBV3-1 to TRBJ1-2; 8 bases are a match to TRBD1. The V gene end was trimmed by 4 bases and the J gene end by 4 bases; junction bases not matched to a gene: 5. The CDR3 is 14 residues long. Germline CDR1 LGHDT, CDR2 YNNKEL (reference sequence). The CDR3 DNA reads as TGTGCCAGCAGCCCTGCCACAGGGGGCTATGGCTACACCTTC. It translates to CASSPATGGYGYTF. Together with reference TRBV3-1 and TRBJ1-2, the CDR3 gives the full variable domain: DTAVSQTPKYLVTQMGNDKSIKCEQNLGHDTMYWYKQDSKKFLKIMFSYNNKELIINETVPNRFSPKSPDKAHLNLHINSLELGDSAVYFCASSPATGGYGYTFGSGTRLTVV.

On this clonotype: This may come from a read error, since a much larger clone is one base off. This chain connects TRBV28 to TRBJ2-5, with D uncertain. CDR1 is MDHEN, CDR2 SYDVKM, per germline. There are 11 residues in the CDR3. For the CDR3, the DNA is TGTTCCAGCAGTTTGAGAGAGACCCAGTACTTC. Translation gives CSSSLRETQYF.

This clonotype was counted at least ten times. The gene calls are TRBV6-5 and TRBJ2-3; TRBD1 aligns across 12 bases. The CDR3 totals 15 residues. Trimming at V came to 5 bases and at J to 4 bases, leaving 4 bases not matched to a gene. Per germline, CDR1 MNHEY and CDR2 SVGAGI. CDR3 sequence reads: CASSPGTGGPDTQYF. The CDR3 bases are TGTGCCAGCAGTCCCGGGACAGGGGGCCCAGATACGCAGTATTTT.

A word on this clonotype: One base away lies a much larger clone, so this may be a sequencing read error. The J gene is TRBJ1-2, the V gene TRBV7-9, with TRBD1 as a possible D gene (5 bases). This CDR3 has 14 amino acids. Germline CDR1 reads SEHNR; CDR2 reads FQNEAQ (reference sequence). This CDR3 reads CASSFQTAIYGCTF. The CDR3 DNA reads TGTGCCAGCAGCTTTCAGACAGCCATCTATGGCTGCACCTTC.

The rearrangement links TRBV20-1 to TRBJ2-3; TRBD2 agrees at 10 bases. CDR3 length: 16 residues. V lost 6 bases to trimming and J lost 2 bases; unmatched junction nucleotides: 11. Per the germline V gene, CDR1 is DFQATT and CDR2 is SNEGSKA (reference sequence). DNA for the CDR3: TGCAGTGCCCCCCTGCGGACTAGCGGAAACACAGATACGCAGTATTTT. This translates into CSAPLRTSGNTDTQYF.

Details on this clonotype: Possible read error: a much larger clone is one base away. This rearrangement joins TRBV12-3 or TRBV12-4 to TRBJ2-5, with D perhaps TRBD1 (6 bases). This CDR3 has 15 residues. The CDR3 sequence is CGSSYLQGEGETQYF. The CDR3 nucleotides read TGTGGCAGCAGTTACCTACAGGGAGAAGGAGAGACCCAGTACTTC.

Many counts were recorded for this clonotype. V gene TRBV6-5 combines with J gene TRBJ2-1; D unclear. Germline V CDR1 and CDR2: MNHEY, SVGAGI. V was pared by 6 bases and J by 0 bases, with 12 bases between. The CDR3 spans 15 residues. Here the CDR3 reads CASSPGQVSYNEQFF. CDR3 in DNA: TGTGCCAGCAGCCCCGGCCAGGTCTCCTACAATGAGCAGTTCTTC.

In this sample, this clonotype turned up many times. The chain has TRBV5-1 and TRBJ2-5; maybe TRBD2 (5 bases). The germline V gene encodes CDR1 SGHRS and CDR2 YFSETQ. CDR3 length: 19 residues. Trimming removed 4 bases at V and 5 bases at J, with 30 bases between. The CDR3: CASSLYTRTGKKDRETQYF. CDR3 coding DNA: TGCGCCAGCAGCCTATACACACGGACGGGGAAGAAGGACCGGGAGACCCAGTACTTC. The full variable domain, its missing parts supplied by reference TRBV5-1 and TRBJ2-5, is KAGVTQTPRYLIKTRGQQVTLSCSPISGHRSVSWYQQTPGQGLQFLFEYFSETQRNKGNFPGRFSGRQFSNSRSEMNVSTLELGDSALYLCASSLYTRTGKKDRETQYFGPGTRLLVL.

This clonotype was found many times. The CDR3 bases are TGTGCCAGCAGCTTAGTATCAGGGTTACGTTTCGATCAGCCCCAGCATTTT. It is translated as CASSLVSGLRFDQPQHF. J is TRBJ1-5 and V is TRBV7-8, with TRBD1 as a possible D gene (5 bases). CDR3 length equals 17 residues. The germline V and J ends were trimmed by 1 base and 5 bases, with 18 bases remaining between them. The germline gives CDR1 SGHVS, CDR2 FQNEAQ. The full variable domain, in which reference TRBV7-8 and TRBJ1-5 provide the parts outside the CDR3, is GAGVSQSPRYKVAKRGQDVALRCDPISGHVSLFWYQQALGQGPEFLTYFQNEAQLDKSGLPSDRFFAERPEGSVSTLKIQRTQQEDSAVYLCASSLVSGLRFDQPQHFGDGTRLSIL.

There are a few counts of this clonotype. This chain links TRBV18 with TRBJ1-2; tentatively, D is TRBD1 (5 bases). V lost 0 bases and J 2 bases, leaving 10 bases between the germline ends. This CDR3 has 15 amino acids. Germline lookup yields CDR1 KGHSH and CDR2 LQKENI. CDR3 loop: CASSPPVDKNYGYTF. The CDR3 nucleotides read TGTGCCAGCTCACCACCGGTGGACAAGAACTATGGCTACACCTTC.

In its sample, this clonotype was seen a few times. This rearrangement joins TRBV4-1 to TRBJ2-1; unclear D gene. The CDR3 is 12 amino acids. Per germline, CDR1 MGHRA and CDR2 YSYEKL. Trimming removed 0 bases from V and 3 bases from J, with 0 bases in between. The CDR3 DNA reads TGCGCCAGCAGCCAAGACTACAATGAGCAGTTCTTC. Its protein product is CASSQDYNEQFF.

The table lists this clonotype with a few counts. The chain combines TRBV18 with TRBJ2-5, with D perhaps given as TRBD1 or TRBD2 (6 bases each). The germline gives CDR1 KGHSH, CDR2 LQKENI. V lost 6 bases and J 1 base, leaving 15 bases between the germline ends. The CDR3 loop spans 15 amino acids. The CDR3 region is CASSRRGDLQETQYF. The DNA for the CDR3 is TGTGCCAGCTCCCGAAGGGGGGACCTCCAAGAGACCCAGTACTTC. Together with reference TRBV18 and TRBJ2-5, the CDR3 gives the full variable domain: NAGVMQNPRHLVRRRGQEARLRCSPMKGHSHVYWYRQLPEEGLKFMVYLQKENIIDESGMPKERFSAEFPKEGPSILRIQQVVRGDSAAYFCASSRRGDLQETQYFGPGTRLLVL.

This clonotype was picked up many times. J is TRBJ2-7 and V is TRBV28; 8 bases map to TRBD1. CDR3 length: 13 amino acids. CDR1 and CDR2 (germline): MDHEN, SYDVKM. J gave up 2 bases and V 7 bases, and 4 bases lay outside the gene matches. CDR3 residues: CASTGQGAYEQYF. The CDR3 bases are TGTGCCAGCACCGGACAGGGCGCCTACGAGCAGTACTTC.

This clonotype was detected ten times or more. The V gene is TRBV15, the J gene TRBJ2-1; 8 bases match TRBD2. The CDR3 spans 15 residues. CDR1 and CDR2 (germline): LNHNV, YYDKDF (reference sequence). Losses at the gene ends were 0 bases for V and 6 bases for J; bases not matched to a gene: 4. The DNA for the CDR3 is TGTGCCACCAGCAGAGAAGGACTAGCACCCAATGAGCAGTTCTTC. The encoded protein is CATSREGLAPNEQFF.

The CDR3 region is CASSHQVADVPYEQYF. The CDR3 DNA is TGTGCCAGCAGCCACCAAGTGGCGGACGTCCCCTACGAGCAGTACTTC. The chain uses TRBV7-8 and TRBJ2-7; D unclear. V lost 5 bases, J lost 2 bases, and 19 bases lay in between. CDR1 is SGHVS and CDR2 is FQNEAQ in the germline V gene. The length of the CDR3 is 16 residues.

At least ten counts were recorded for this clonotype. The chain uses TRBV15 and TRBJ1-2; possible D gene TRBD1, 5 bases. Trimming took off 3 bases at V and 8 bases at J, with 16 bases between the two ends. The germline V gene encodes CDR1 LNHNV and CDR2 YYDKDF (reference sequence). The CDR3 is 14 residues long. The CDR3 DNA sequence: TGTGCCACCAGCAGGCTACCCCCATGGGACGGCTACACCTTC. The encoded protein is CATSRLPPWDGYTF.

The table lists this clonotype with many counts. CDR3 in DNA: TGTGCCAGCAGTTTATGGGGCCCTTATCAGCCCCAGCATTTT. Encoded protein: CASSLWGPYQPQHF. The J gene is TRBJ1-5, the V gene TRBV27; a weak D match, TRBD1 (5 bases). The CDR3 runs to 14 residues. Germline CDR1 MNHEY, CDR2 SMNVEV (reference sequence). The V end was cut by 1 base, the J end by 5 bases, with 9 bases between.

The CDR3 DNA is TGTGCCAGCAGTTTGGGGGGGGCCGAGACCCAGTACTTC. Residues: CASSLGGAETQYF. The rearrangement links TRBV12-3 or TRBV12-4 to TRBJ2-5; D is perhaps TRBD2 (7 bases). Trimming took off 3 bases at V and 5 bases at J, with 10 bases between the two ends. CDR3 size: 13 residues.